A selection of T cell receptor beta chains follows, all from one sample in a study of T-cell memory formation after mild COVID-19. TCRdb reprocessed the 5' RACE reads via MiXCR and lists one record per CDR3 protein. The table records 150,000 to 200,000 distinct CDR3 sequences, around 15% of them present only once. The sequencing input was PBMCs or a T cell subset sorted from them (not recorded which). The receptors here all came from an adult woman who had mild COVID-19 (a few samples of this study predate the infection). Cell type and time point are not known. Each CDR3 is given with its conserved first and last residue. The order of the fields is CDR3 protein, CDR3 DNA, clone size, J gene, D gene, V gene. D genes are given only for firm matches. Clone size, where shown, is once, few, many, or a class for clones that have expanded.

CDR3: CASSFSGANVLTF
DNA: TGTGCCAGCAGCTTCTCTGGGGCCAACGTCCTGACTTTC
size: few
J: TRBJ2-6
D: NA
V: TRBV12-3/TRBV12-4

CDR3: CASTLLAAINEQFF
DNA: TGCGCCAGCACCCTACTAGCGGCCATCAATGAGCAGTTCTTC
size: few
J: TRBJ2-1
D: TRBD2
V: TRBV5-1

CDR3: CSVAPGQSTDTQYF
DNA: TGCAGCGTGGCCCCGGGACAGAGCACAGATACGCAGTATTTT
size: many
J: TRBJ2-3
D: TRBD1
V: TRBV29-1

CDR3: CASSLAGEFHNEQFF
DNA: TGTGCCAGCAGTCTGGCGGGAGAGTTTCACAATGAGCAGTTCTTC
size: NA
J: TRBJ2-1
D: TRBD2
V: TRBV3-1

CDR3: CATSREGSNQPQHF
DNA: TGTGCCACCAGCAGAGAAGGAAGCAATCAGCCCCAGCATTTT
size: few
J: TRBJ1-5
D: NA
V: TRBV15

CDR3: CASSRDANTEAFF
DNA: TGTGCCAGCTCACGAGACGCGAACACTGAAGCTTTCTTT
size: few
J: TRBJ1-1
D: NA
V: TRBV18

CDR3: CASSLFSGFTYNEQFF
DNA: TGTGCCAGCAGTTTGTTTAGCGGGTTTACCTACAATGAGCAGTTCTTC
size: many
J: TRBJ2-1
D: TRBD2
V: TRBV12-3/TRBV12-4

CDR3: CASSLPGTGHYEQYF
DNA: TGTGCCAGCAGCTTGCCTGGGACAGGGCACTACGAGCAGTACTTC
size: NA
J: TRBJ2-7
D: TRBD1
V: TRBV5-5

CDR3: CATRKQSDTEAFF
DNA: TGTGCCACCCGCAAGCAATCGGACACTGAAGCTTTCTTT
size: NA
J: TRBJ1-1
D: NA
V: TRBV9

CDR3: CASSLSLAGGWQETQYF
DNA: TGTGCCAGCAGCTTGAGTCTAGCGGGAGGTTGGCAAGAGACCCAGTACTTC
size: NA
J: TRBJ2-5
D: TRBD2
V: TRBV7-2

CDR3: CASSRTSGADNEQFF
DNA: TGTGCCAGCAGCCGGACTAGCGGGGCCGACAATGAGCAGTTCTTC
size: NA
J: TRBJ2-1
D: TRBD2
V: TRBV7-3

CDR3: CASSLSTENTEAFF
DNA: TGTGCCAGCAGCCTGTCGACAGAGAACACTGAAGCTTTCTTT
size: NA
J: TRBJ1-1
D: NA
V: TRBV3-1

CDR3: CASSSDTTYTQYF
DNA: TGCGCCAGCAGCTCGGACACTACATATACGCAGTATTTT
size: few
J: TRBJ2-3
D: NA
V: TRBV5-1

CDR3: CASSRGGPLTGELFF
DNA: TGTGCCAGCTCTAGGGGGGGGCCCCTGACCGGGGAGCTGTTTTTT
size: few
J: TRBJ2-2
D: NA
V: TRBV12-3/TRBV12-4

CDR3: CASRGLEETQYF
DNA: TGTGCCAGCAGGGGACTAGAAGAGACCCAGTACTTC
size: few
J: TRBJ2-5
D: TRBD2
V: TRBV4-2

CDR3: CASSYAAGDIYEQYF
DNA: TGTGCCAGCAGTTATGCGGCAGGGGATATCTACGAGCAGTACTTC
size: few
J: TRBJ2-7
D: NA
V: TRBV6-2/TRBV6-3

CDR3: CASSGAGTGLAKNIQYF
DNA: TGTGCCAGCAGTGGGGCCGGGACAGGGTTGGCCAAAAACATTCAGTACTTC
size: once
J: TRBJ2-4
D: TRBD1
V: TRBV28

CDR3: CQIPGTSHNEQFF
DNA: TGCCAAATCCCAGGGACTAGCCACAATGAGCAGTTCTTC
size: NA
J: TRBJ2-1
D: TRBD2
V: TRBV20-1

CDR3: CASSQPGGYSTGELFF
DNA: TGCGCCAGCAGCCAACCCGGCGGGTACAGCACCGGGGAGCTGTTTTTT
size: NA
J: TRBJ2-2
D: NA
V: TRBV4-1

CDR3: CASSQAVGGPSGFSYEQYF
DNA: TGTGCCAGCAGCCAAGCGGTAGGTGGGCCGAGCGGTTTTTCCTACGAGCAGTACTTC
size: NA
J: TRBJ2-7
D: NA
V: TRBV4-2

CDR3: CAIAQDRGDAEAFF
DNA: TGTGCCATCGCTCAGGACAGGGGGGACGCTGAAGCTTTCTTT
size: few
J: TRBJ1-1
D: TRBD1
V: TRBV10-3

CDR3: CASSLTPGRSQETQYF
DNA: TGTGCCAGCAGCTTAACACCGGGACGGAGCCAAGAGACCCAGTACTTC
size: many
J: TRBJ2-5
D: NA
V: TRBV7-9

CDR3: CASSLGFAPYEQYF
DNA: TGTGCCAGCAGTTTAGGGTTCGCCCCCTACGAGCAGTACTTC
size: NA
J: TRBJ2-7
D: NA
V: TRBV12-3/TRBV12-4

CDR3: CASRVFGQTYEQYF
DNA: TGTGCCAGCCGAGTCTTCGGACAGACCTACGAGCAGTACTTC
size: NA
J: TRBJ2-7
D: NA
V: TRBV5-4

CDR3: CATSREVARTDTQYF
DNA: TGTGCCACCAGCAGAGAAGTGGCCCGCACAGATACGCAGTATTTT
size: many
J: TRBJ2-3
D: NA
V: TRBV15

CDR3: CSAFHGTTHVLTF
DNA: TGCAGTGCTTTCCACGGGACGACACACGTCCTGACTTTC
size: few
J: TRBJ2-6
D: NA
V: TRBV20-1

CDR3: CASTRWRYNEQFF
DNA: TGTGCCAGCACCCGGTGGAGGTACAATGAGCAGTTCTTC
size: once
J: TRBJ2-1
D: NA
V: TRBV12-3/TRBV12-4

CDR3: CASSYSMTGVATQYF
DNA: TGTGCCAGCAGTTACTCGATGACAGGGGTTGCGACCCAGTACTTC
size: few
J: TRBJ2-5
D: TRBD1
V: TRBV6-5

CDR3: CASSKGQGFSSPLHF
DNA: TGTGCCAGCAGCAAAGGACAGGGGTTTAGTTCACCCCTCCACTTT
size: NA
J: TRBJ1-6
D: TRBD1
V: TRBV27

CDR3: CASSPRGQIGEQYF
DNA: TGTGCCAGCAGCCCCAGGGGGCAGATCGGCGAGCAGTACTTC
size: few
J: TRBJ2-7
D: TRBD1
V: TRBV7-9

CDR3: CASSPTSGREDEQYF
DNA: TGTGCCAGCAGCCCGACTAGCGGGAGGGAGGACGAGCAGTACTTC
size: NA
J: TRBJ2-7
D: TRBD2
V: TRBV3-1

CDR3: CASSSPRPAGGETQYF
DNA: TGTGCCAGCAGCTCGCCCCGCCCGGCTGGAGGGGAGACCCAGTACTTC
size: few
J: TRBJ2-5
D: NA
V: TRBV7-8

CDR3: CASGGSGRTDTQYF
DNA: TGTGCCAGCGGGGGTAGCGGGAGGACAGATACGCAGTATTTT
size: few
J: TRBJ2-3
D: TRBD2
V: TRBV7-9

CDR3: CASSVTSGGAIEQFF
DNA: TGCGCCAGCAGCGTTACTAGCGGGGGGGCAATTGAGCAGTTCTTC
size: few
J: TRBJ2-1
D: TRBD2
V: TRBV5-1

CDR3: CASSVGGGQEAFF
DNA: TGTGCCAGCAGCGTAGGAGGTGGGCAGGAAGCTTTCTTT
size: few
J: TRBJ1-1
D: NA
V: TRBV9

CDR3: CASSPWDGRKDNEQFF
DNA: TGTGCCAGCAGCCCCTGGGACGGCCGCAAAGATAATGAGCAGTTCTTC
size: NA
J: TRBJ2-1
D: NA
V: TRBV9

CDR3: CASRYTANYGYTF
DNA: TGTGCCAGCAGATACACAGCTAACTATGGCTACACCTTC
size: few
J: TRBJ1-2
D: NA
V: TRBV6-5

CDR3: CASSLVGPGELFF
DNA: TGTGCCAGCAGTTTAGTAGGGCCCGGGGAGCTGTTTTTT
size: few
J: TRBJ2-2
D: NA
V: TRBV27

CDR3: CAGKDRDGYTF
DNA: TGTGCCGGGAAGGACAGGGACGGCTACACCTTC
size: few
J: TRBJ1-2
D: TRBD1
V: TRBV19

CDR3: CASSSGSTRDIQYF
DNA: TGCGCCAGCAGCTCCGGGTCGACCCGGGACATTCAGTACTTC
size: few
J: TRBJ2-4
D: NA
V: TRBV5-1

CDR3: CASSTGLAGSTDTQYF
DNA: TGTGCCAGCAGCACCGGACTAGCGGGGAGCACAGATACGCAGTATTTT
size: NA
J: TRBJ2-3
D: TRBD2
V: TRBV5-4

CDR3: CASSSGQGVLYF
DNA: TGTGCCAGCAGTTCGGGACAGGGGGTCCTGTACTTC
size: NA
J: TRBJ2-7
D: TRBD1
V: TRBV6-5

CDR3: CASSLDRAFYEQYF
DNA: TGTGCCAGCAGCCTGGACAGGGCTTTCTACGAGCAGTACTTC
size: many
J: TRBJ2-7
D: TRBD1
V: TRBV7-6

CDR3: CAWGSGRAAETQYF
DNA: TGTGCCTGGGGTAGCGGGAGGGCCGCCGAGACCCAGTACTTC
size: few
J: TRBJ2-5
D: TRBD2
V: TRBV30

CDR3: CSVGGGGGQPQHF
DNA: TGCAGCGTTGGGGGAGGTGGAGGTCAGCCCCAGCATTTT
size: few
J: TRBJ1-5
D: NA
V: TRBV29-1

CDR3: CASSYFFQGEGNTIYF
DNA: TGTGCCAGCAGTTACTTTTTCCAGGGAGAAGGAAACACCATATATTTT
size: NA
J: TRBJ1-3
D: NA
V: TRBV6-6